This T cell receptor beta chain came from a study of cytomegalovirus exposure and HLA in healthy donors. The CDR3 runs 17 residues. J gave up 1 base and V 2 bases, and 11 bases lay outside the gene matches. The germline gives CDR1 SGHRS, CDR2 YFSETQ. PCR primers comprised 60 Vbeta and 13 Jbeta primers. Sequencing was performed with immunoSEQ multiplex PCR; in TCRdb, only in-frame clones are kept and a portion is missing. The repertoire holds roughly 200,000 clones, with about four fifths as singletons. Nominally healthy donors were sampled, though unrecorded immune exposures were likely. The specimen was PBMCs. V and J are TRBV5-1 and TRBJ2-7, with 8 positions matching TRBD2. This clonotype was sampled from a female donor in good health and CMV-seronegative. The CDR3 coding sequence is TGCGCCAGCAGCTTAGGCGGGAGGCTAGCGGTATCCTACGAGCAGTACTTC. Amino acids: CASSLGGRLAVSYEQYF.